This T cell receptor beta chain was identified during a study of blood T cell repertoires in COVID-19. Study background: The United States, Italy and Spain supplied acute and convalescent COVID-19 samples.

Per the authors' pipeline: Amplified reference gene primers provided the basis for estimating nucleated cell counts. Generated by immunoSEQ multiplex PCR, the TCRdb table keeps only in-frame clones and is missing some. That table is the source of V, J and clone size, and D and trimming were worked out from the DNA. Among 75,000 to 85,000 clones listed, roughly 82% were seen once. Per germline, CDR1 SGHRS and CDR2 YFSETQ. The CDR3 runs 16 residues. Trimming pared 4 bases from V and 0 bases from J, leaving 14 bases between. The source material was peripheral blood. This rearrangement joins TRBV5-1 to TRBJ1-3, with D unresolved. The clonotype comes from a human donor in a cohort sampled during active COVID-19. The CDR3 region is CASSLKEVNSGNTIYF. For the CDR3, the DNA is TGCGCCAGCAGCCTTAAAGAGGTGAACTCTGGAAACACCATATATTTT.